The source of this TCR beta chain is a study of Graves' ophthalmopathy and Graves' hyperthyroidism. Ten or more counts support this clonotype. Its antigen is as yet unknown. Certain patients were not enrolled. These were patients with other autoimmune diseases, uncontrolled infections, pregnancy or lactation. TCR beta CDR3 regions were amplified from RNA transcripts. The authors performed first-round RT-PCR with HTBI primers and then a second-round multiplex PCR. TCRdb reprocessed the multiplex PCR reads with MiXCR, giving one entry per CDR3 protein. This table holds a few hundred thousand distinct CDR3 sequences, less than 45% found once. The CDR3 totals 14 residues. Trimming stripped 3 bases from V and 5 bases from J, with 14 bases between. Looked up from germline, CDR1 is DFQATT and CDR2 is SNEGSKA (reference sequence). The study's findings and limits: At 70.59% sensitivity and about 72% specificity, the model predicted progression of the ophthalmopathy. Separation of ophthalmopathy from stable hyperthyroidism was achieved by a 13-signature model, at 85% to 90% sensitivity and roughly 81% specificity. Most expanded clonotypes from thyroid (those above 0.001 frequency) were also found in blood.

The material sequenced was peripheral blood or thyroid tissue (not recorded which). The receptor comes from an adult man with Graves' hyperthyroidism. The chain uses TRBV20-1 and TRBJ1-5, with D unclear. CDR3 sequence reads: CSASSAGRYQPQHF. The CDR3 DNA follows: TGCAGTGCTAGCTCAGCCGGTCGATATCAGCCCCAGCATTTT.